This T cell receptor (beta chain) appears in the sequencing data of a study of shared clonotypes between healthy human individuals. On the study more broadly: There were three CD4 naive, three CD4 memory, two CD8 naive and one CD8 memory plates per donor. Study observations and caveats: Since donors were few, the genetic and exposure-history diversity represented was limited.

Naive CD8 cells lacked CD45RO, underwent positive selection for CCR7 and left out terminally differentiated effector memory CD45RA+ cells. The CDR3 spans 14 residues. V was shortened by 6 bases and J by 4 bases, with 13 bases between the two germline ends. Germline V gives CDR1 MDHEN, CDR2 SYDVKM. Generated by immunoSEQ multiplex PCR, the TCRdb table keeps only in-frame clones and is missing some. Among approximately 1.9 million clones listed, roughly 95% were seen once. Regarding this clone: Its antigen is unidentified.

The sequenced sample was naive CD8+ T cells from PBMCs. The rearrangement links TRBV28 to TRBJ1-3; tentatively, D is TRBD1 (5 bases). This clonotype was sampled from a man between 18 and 29 years old in good health. Some clones in this sample may be carry-over from other donors' samples. The CDR3 is CASSPPRTGNTIYF. The CDR3 DNA reads TGTGCCAGCAGCCCCCCAAGGACAGGAAACACCATATATTTT.